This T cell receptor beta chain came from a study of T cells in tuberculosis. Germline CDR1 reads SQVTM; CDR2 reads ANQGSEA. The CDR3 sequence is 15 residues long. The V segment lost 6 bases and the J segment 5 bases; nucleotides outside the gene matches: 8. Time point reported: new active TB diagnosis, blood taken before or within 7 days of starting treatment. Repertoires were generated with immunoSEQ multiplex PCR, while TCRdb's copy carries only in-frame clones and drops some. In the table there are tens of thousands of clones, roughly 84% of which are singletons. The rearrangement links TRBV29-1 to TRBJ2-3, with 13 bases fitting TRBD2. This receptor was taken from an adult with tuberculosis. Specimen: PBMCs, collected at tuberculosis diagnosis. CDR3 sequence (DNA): TGCAGCGTCGCCACTAGCGGGGGGGTGGGAGATACGCAGTATTTT. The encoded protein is CSVATSGGVGDTQYF.